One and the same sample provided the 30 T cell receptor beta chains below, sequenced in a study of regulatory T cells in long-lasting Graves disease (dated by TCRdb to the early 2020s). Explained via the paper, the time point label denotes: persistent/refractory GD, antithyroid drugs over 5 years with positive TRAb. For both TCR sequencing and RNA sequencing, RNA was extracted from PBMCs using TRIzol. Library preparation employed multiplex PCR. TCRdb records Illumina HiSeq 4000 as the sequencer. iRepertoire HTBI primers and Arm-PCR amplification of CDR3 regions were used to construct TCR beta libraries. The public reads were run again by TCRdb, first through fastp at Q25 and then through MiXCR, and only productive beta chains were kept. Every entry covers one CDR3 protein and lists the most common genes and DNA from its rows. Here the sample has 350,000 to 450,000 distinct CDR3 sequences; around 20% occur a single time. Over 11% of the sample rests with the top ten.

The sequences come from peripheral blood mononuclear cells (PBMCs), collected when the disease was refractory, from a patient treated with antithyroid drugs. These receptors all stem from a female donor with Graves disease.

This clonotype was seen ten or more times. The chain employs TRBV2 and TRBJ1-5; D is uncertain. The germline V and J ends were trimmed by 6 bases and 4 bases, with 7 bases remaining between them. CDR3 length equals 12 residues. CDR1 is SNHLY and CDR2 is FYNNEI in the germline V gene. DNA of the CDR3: TGTGCCAGCAGCAGGCGGAATCAGCCCCAGCATTTT. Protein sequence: CASSRRNQPQHF.

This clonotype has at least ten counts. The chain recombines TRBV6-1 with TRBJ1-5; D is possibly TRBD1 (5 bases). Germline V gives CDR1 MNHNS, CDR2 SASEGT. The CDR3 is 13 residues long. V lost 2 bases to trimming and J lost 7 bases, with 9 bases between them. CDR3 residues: CASSEQGYQPQHF. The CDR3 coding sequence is TGTGCCAGCAGTGAACAGGGATACCAGCCCCAGCATTTT.

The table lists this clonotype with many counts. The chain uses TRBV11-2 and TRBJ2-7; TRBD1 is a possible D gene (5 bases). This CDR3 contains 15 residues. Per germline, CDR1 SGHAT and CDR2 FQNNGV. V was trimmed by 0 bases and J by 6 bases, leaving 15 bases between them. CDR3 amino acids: CASSLDRTSGLEQYF. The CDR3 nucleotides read TGTGCCAGCAGCTTAGATAGGACATCAGGGCTCGAGCAGTACTTC.

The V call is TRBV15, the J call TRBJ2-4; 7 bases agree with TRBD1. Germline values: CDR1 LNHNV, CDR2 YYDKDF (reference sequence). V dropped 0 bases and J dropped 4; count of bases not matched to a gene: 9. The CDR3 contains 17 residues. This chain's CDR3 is CATSREITTGVKNIQYF. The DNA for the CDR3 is TGTGCCACCAGCAGAGAGATAACTACAGGGGTTAAAAACATTCAGTACTTC.

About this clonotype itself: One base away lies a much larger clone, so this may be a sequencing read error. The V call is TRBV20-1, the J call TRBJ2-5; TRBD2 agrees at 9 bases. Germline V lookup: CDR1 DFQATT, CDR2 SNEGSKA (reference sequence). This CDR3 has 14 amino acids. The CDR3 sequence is CSASPAGGRETRYF. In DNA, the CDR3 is TGCAGTGCTAGTCCAGCGGGAGGCCGGGAGACCCGGTACTTC.

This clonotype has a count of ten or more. The CDR3: CASMFGTLNTGELFF. CDR3 nucleotides: TGTGCCAGCATGTTCGGGACACTGAACACCGGGGAGCTGTTTTTT. The chain links TRBV28 to TRBJ2-2; D perhaps matches TRBD1 (6 bases). CDR3 length: 15 residues. Germline CDR1 reads MDHEN; CDR2 reads SYDVKM. Trimming removed 7 bases at V and 1 base at J, with 13 bases between. The whole variable domain, remainder taken from reference TRBV28 and TRBJ2-2, is DVKVTQSSRYLVKRTGEKVFLECVQDMDHENMFWYRQDPGLGLRLIYFSYDVKMKEKGDIPEGYSVSREKKERFSLILESASTNQTSMYLCASMFGTLNTGELFFGEGSRLTVL.

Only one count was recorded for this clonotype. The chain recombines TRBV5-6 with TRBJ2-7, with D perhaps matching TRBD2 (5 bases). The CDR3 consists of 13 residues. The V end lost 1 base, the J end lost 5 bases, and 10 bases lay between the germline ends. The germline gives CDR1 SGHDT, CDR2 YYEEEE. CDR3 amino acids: CASSLPGLDEQYF. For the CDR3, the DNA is TGTGCCAGCAGCTTGCCGGGGTTGGACGAGCAGTACTTC.

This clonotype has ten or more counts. The CDR3 sequence is CASSKTDRVESYEQYF. In DNA form, the CDR3 reads TGTGCCAGCAGTAAGACGGACAGGGTGGAATCCTACGAGCAGTACTTC. The chain has TRBV12-3 or TRBV12-4 and TRBJ2-7, with 8 bases identical to TRBD1. V lost 5 bases to trimming and J lost 1 base; unmatched junction nucleotides: 10. The CDR3 has 16 residues.

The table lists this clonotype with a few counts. The CDR3 region has the DNA TGTGCCAGCAGTTTATGGACAGGTAGCACAGATACGCAGTATTTT. Protein sequence: CASSLWTGSTDTQYF. V and J are TRBV28 and TRBJ2-3; weak D call: TRBD1 (6 bases). This CDR3 comprises 15 residues. Between the trimmed V and J ends, which lost 0 bases and 0 bases, there was a span of 7 bases. Per the germline V gene, CDR1 is MDHEN and CDR2 is SYDVKM. The full variable domain, in which reference TRBV28 and TRBJ2-3 provide the parts outside the CDR3, is DVKVTQSSRYLVKRTGEKVFLECVQDMDHENMFWYRQDPGLGLRLIYFSYDVKMKEKGDIPEGYSVSREKKERFSLILESASTNQTSMYLCASSLWTGSTDTQYFGPGTRLTVL.

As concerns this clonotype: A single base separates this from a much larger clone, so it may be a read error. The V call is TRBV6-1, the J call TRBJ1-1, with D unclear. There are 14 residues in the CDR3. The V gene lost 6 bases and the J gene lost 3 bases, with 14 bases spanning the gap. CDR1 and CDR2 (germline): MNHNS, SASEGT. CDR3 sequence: CASSSYVPDTEAFF. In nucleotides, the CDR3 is TGTGCCAGCAGCAGTTACGTCCCGGACACTGAAGCTTTCTTT.

In DNA form, the CDR3 reads TGTGCCAGCAGTTGGGGACGGGGAGACAACACTGAAGCTTTCTTT. It is translated as CASSWGRGDNTEAFF. The J gene is TRBJ1-1, the V gene TRBV6-2 or TRBV6-3, with D maybe TRBD1 (5 bases). Trimming left V 4 bases short and J 2 bases short, with 14 bases between. In germline, CDR1 is MNHEY, CDR2 SVGEGT. The CDR3 consists of 15 residues.

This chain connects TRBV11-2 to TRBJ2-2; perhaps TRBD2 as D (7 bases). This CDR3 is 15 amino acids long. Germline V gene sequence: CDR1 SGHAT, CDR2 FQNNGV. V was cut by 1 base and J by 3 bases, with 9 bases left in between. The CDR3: CASSLVGGHTGELFF. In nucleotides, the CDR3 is TGTGCCAGCAGCTTAGTCGGGGGGCACACCGGGGAGCTGTTTTTT.

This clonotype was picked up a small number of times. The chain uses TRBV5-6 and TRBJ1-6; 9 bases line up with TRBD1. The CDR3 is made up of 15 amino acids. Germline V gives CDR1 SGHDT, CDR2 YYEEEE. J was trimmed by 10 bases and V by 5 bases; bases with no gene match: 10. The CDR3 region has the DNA TGTGCCAGCAGTTTGTCGACAGGGGGGAGCTCACCCCTCCACTTT. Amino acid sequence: CASSLSTGGSSPLHF.

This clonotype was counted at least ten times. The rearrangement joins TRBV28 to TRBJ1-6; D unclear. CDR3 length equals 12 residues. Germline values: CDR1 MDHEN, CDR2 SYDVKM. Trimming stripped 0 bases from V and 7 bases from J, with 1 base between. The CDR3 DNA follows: TGTGCCAGCAGTTTATGGAATTCACCCCTCCACTTT. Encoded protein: CASSLWNSPLHF.

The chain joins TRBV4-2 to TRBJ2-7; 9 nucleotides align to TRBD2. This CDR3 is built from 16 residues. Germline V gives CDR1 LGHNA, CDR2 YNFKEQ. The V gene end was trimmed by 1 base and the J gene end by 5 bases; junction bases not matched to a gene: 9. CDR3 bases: TGTGCCAGCAGCCAAGCTAGCGGGGTAGGCGTAAACGAGCAGTACTTC. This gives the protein CASSQASGVGVNEQYF.

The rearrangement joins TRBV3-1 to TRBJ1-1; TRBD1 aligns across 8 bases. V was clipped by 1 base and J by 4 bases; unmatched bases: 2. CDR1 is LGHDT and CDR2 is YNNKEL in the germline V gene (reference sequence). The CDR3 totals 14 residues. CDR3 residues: CASSQVGQGTEAFF. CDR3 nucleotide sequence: TGTGCCAGCAGCCAAGTTGGACAGGGCACTGAAGCTTTCTTT.

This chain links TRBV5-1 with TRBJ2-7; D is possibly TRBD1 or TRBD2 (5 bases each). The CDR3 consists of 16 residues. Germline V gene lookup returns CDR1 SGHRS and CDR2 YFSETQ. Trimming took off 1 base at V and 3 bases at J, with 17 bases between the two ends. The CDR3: CASSLRGGDAFYEQYF. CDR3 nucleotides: TGCGCCAGCAGCTTGCGTGGGGGAGATGCTTTCTACGAGCAGTACTTC. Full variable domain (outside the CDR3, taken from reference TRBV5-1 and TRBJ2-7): KAGVTQTPRYLIKTRGQQVTLSCSPISGHRSVSWYQQTPGQGLQFLFEYFSETQRNKGNFPGRFSGRQFSNSRSEMNVSTLELGDSALYLCASSLRGGDAFYEQYFGPGTRLTVT.

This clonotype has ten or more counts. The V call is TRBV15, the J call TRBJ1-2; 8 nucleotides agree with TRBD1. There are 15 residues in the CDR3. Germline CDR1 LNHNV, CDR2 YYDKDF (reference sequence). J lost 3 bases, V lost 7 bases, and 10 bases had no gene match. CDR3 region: CATTRVAGGDYGYTF. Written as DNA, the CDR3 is TGTGCCACCACAAGGGTCGCAGGGGGCGACTATGGCTACACCTTC. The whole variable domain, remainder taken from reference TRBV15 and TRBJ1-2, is DAMVIQNPRYQVTQFGKPVTLSCSQTLNHNVMYWYQQKSSQAPKLLFHYYDKDFNNEADTPDNFQSRRPNTSFCFLDIRSPGLGDTAMYLCATTRVAGGDYGYTFGSGTRLTVV.

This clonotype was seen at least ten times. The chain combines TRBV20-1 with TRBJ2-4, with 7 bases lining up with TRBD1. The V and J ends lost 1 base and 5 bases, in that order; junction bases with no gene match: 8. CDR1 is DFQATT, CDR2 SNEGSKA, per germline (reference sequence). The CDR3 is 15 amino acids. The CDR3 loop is CSARGRPGGQNIQYF. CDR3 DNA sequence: TGCAGTGCTAGAGGCCGCCCAGGGGGACAAAACATTCAGTACTTC.

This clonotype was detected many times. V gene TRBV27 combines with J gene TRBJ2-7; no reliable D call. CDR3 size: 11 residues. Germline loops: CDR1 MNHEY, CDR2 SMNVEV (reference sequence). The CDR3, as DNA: TGTTCTCCCGATGGAACCTACGAGCAGTACTTC. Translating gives CSPDGTYEQYF.

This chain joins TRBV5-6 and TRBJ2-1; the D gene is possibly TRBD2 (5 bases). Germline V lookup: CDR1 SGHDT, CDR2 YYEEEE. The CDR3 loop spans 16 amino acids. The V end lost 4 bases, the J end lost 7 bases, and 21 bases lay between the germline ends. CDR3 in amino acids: CASSRQVRSGWNEQFF. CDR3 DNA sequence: TGTGCCAGCAGCAGGCAGGTTAGGTCGGGGTGGAATGAGCAGTTCTTC.

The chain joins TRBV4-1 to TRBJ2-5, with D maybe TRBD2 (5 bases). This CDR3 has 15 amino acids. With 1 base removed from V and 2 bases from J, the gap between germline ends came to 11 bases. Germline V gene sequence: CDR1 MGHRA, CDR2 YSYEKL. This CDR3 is CASSQVGLAQETQYF. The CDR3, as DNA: TGCGCCAGCAGCCAAGTAGGACTGGCACAAGAGACCCAGTACTTC.

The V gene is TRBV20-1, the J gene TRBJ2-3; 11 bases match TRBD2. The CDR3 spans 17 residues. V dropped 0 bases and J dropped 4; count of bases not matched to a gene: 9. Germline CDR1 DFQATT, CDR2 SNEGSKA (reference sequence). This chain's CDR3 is CSARESRGLAGPDTQYF. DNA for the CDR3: TGCAGTGCTAGAGAATCTCGTGGACTAGCGGGTCCAGATACGCAGTATTTT.

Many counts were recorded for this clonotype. The CDR3 sequence is CASSLPGSPCEQYF. The CDR3 region has the DNA TGTGCCAGCAGTTTACCGGGATCTCCCTGCGAGCAGTACTTC. This chain joins TRBV12-3 or TRBV12-4 and TRBJ2-7, with a possible D match to TRBD2 (5 bases). Trimming took 2 bases from V and 6 from J, leaving 14 bases between them. The CDR3 loop spans 14 amino acids.

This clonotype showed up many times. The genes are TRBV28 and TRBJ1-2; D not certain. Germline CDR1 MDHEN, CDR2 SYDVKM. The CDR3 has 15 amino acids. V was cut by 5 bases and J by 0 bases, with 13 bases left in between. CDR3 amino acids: CASSPHLGSNYGYTF. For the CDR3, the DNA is TGTGCCAGCAGTCCTCACCTGGGCTCTAACTATGGCTACACCTTC.

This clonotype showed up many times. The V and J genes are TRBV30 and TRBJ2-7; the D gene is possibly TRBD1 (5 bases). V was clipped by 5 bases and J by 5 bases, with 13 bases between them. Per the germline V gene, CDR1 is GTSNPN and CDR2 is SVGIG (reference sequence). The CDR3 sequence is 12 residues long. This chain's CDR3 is CAWEKTVDEQYF. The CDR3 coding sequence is TGTGCCTGGGAGAAGACAGTTGACGAGCAGTACTTC.

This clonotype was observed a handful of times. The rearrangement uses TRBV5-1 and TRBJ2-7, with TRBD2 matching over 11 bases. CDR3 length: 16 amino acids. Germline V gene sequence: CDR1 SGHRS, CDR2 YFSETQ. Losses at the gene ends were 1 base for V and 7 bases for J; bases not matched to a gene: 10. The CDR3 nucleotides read TGCGCCAGCAGCTTGCAGACTAGCGGGACCGTCGGAGAGCAGTACTTC. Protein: CASSLQTSGTVGEQYF. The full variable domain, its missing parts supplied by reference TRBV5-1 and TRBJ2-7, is KAGVTQTPRYLIKTRGQQVTLSCSPISGHRSVSWYQQTPGQGLQFLFEYFSETQRNKGNFPGRFSGRQFSNSRSEMNVSTLELGDSALYLCASSLQTSGTVGEQYFGPGTRLTVT.

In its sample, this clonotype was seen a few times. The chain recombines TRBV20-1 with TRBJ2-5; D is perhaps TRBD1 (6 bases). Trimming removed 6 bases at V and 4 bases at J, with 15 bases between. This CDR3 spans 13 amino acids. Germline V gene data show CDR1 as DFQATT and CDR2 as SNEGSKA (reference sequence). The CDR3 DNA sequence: TGCAGTGCGGCAGGGGTGTATGGAGAGACCCAGTACTTC. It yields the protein CSAAGVYGETQYF.

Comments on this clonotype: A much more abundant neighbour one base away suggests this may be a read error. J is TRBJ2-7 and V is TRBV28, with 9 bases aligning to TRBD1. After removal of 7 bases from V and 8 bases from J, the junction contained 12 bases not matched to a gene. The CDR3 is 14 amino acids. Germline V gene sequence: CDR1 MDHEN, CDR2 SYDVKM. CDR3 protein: CASTLRDRARKQYF. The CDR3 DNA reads TGTGCCAGCACCCTTAGGGACAGGGCCCGCAAGCAGTACTTC.

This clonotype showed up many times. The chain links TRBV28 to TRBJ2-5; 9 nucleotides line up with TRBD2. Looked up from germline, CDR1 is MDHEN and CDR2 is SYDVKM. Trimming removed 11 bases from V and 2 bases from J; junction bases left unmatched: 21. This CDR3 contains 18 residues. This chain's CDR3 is CAGGAAGTSRYQQETQYF. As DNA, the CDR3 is TGTGCCGGGGGAGCGGCCGGGACTAGCAGATACCAGCAAGAGACCCAGTACTTC. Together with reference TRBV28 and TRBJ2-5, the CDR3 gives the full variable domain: DVKVTQSSRYLVKRTGEKVFLECVQDMDHENMFWYRQDPGLGLRLIYFSYDVKMKEKGDIPEGYSVSREKKERFSLILESASTNQTSMYLCAGGAAGTSRYQQETQYFGPGTRLLVL.